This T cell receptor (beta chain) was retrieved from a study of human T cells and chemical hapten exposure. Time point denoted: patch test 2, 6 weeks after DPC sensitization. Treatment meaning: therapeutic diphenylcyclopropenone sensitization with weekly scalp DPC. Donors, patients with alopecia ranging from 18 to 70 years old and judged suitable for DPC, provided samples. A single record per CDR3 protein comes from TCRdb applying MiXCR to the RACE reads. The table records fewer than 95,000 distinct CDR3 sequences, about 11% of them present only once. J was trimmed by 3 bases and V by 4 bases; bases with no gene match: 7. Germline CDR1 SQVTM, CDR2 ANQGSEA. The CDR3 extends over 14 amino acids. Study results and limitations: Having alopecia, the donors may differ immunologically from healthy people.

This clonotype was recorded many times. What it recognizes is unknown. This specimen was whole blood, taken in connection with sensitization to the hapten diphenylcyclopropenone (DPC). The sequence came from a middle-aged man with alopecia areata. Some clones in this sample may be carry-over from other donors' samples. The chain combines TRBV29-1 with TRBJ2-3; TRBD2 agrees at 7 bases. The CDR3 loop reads CSVGAGSGTDTQYF. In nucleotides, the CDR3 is TGCAGCGTTGGAGCGGGGTCCGGGACAGATACGCAGTATTTT.